Each of the 8 T cell receptor beta chains below was sequenced from the same sample in a study of OX40 agonist ivuxolimab in advanced cancers. Here immunoSEQ multiplex PCR was the method, and the copy in TCRdb shows in-frame clones only, minus some. The table shows 25,000 to 35,000 clones, with less than 90% occurring only once. The source material was CD4+ or CD8+ T cells sorted from blood, sampled in a trial of the OX40 agonist ivuxolimab. Receptor source: an adult with an advanced solid tumor such as melanoma, head and neck, liver or kidney cancer.

CDR3 DNA: TGTGCCAGCAGTGAGCGGTACGAGCAGTACTTC. It codes for CASSERYEQYF. V usage is TRBV2 and J usage is TRBJ2-7, with unresolved D. Trimming removed 3 bases from V and 4 bases from J, with 4 bases in between. This CDR3 region has 11 residues. Germline V gene sequence: CDR1 SNHLY, CDR2 FYNNEI.

The V and J genes are TRBV19 and TRBJ1-1; 8 nucleotides match TRBD1. Germline loops: CDR1 LNHDA, CDR2 SQIVND (reference sequence). The V segment lost 10 bases and the J segment 4 bases; nucleotides outside the gene matches: 8. The CDR3 is 13 amino acids. The CDR3 DNA reads as TGTGCCACCTCACAGGGGGTGAGCACTGAAGCTTTCTTT. It codes for CATSQGVSTEAFF.

The chain couples TRBV29-1 to TRBJ2-3; D uncertain. This CDR3 contains 11 residues. Trimming took off 6 bases at V and 4 bases at J, with 8 bases between the two ends. Germline V CDR1 and CDR2: SQVTM, ANQGSEA. The CDR3 DNA reads as TGCAGCGTCCCTAGGGCAGATACGCAGTATTTT. Translating gives CSVPRADTQYF.

In its sample, this clone was seen once. This rearrangement joins TRBV11-2 to TRBJ1-3; 7 nucleotides line up with TRBD1. J lost 0 bases, V lost 4 bases, and 3 bases had no gene match. Germline V lookup: CDR1 SGHAT, CDR2 FQNNGV. This CDR3 is built from 15 residues. CDR3 bases: TGTGCCAGCAGCTCCCACAGGGGCTCTGGAAACACCATATATTTT. Translating it yields CASSSHRGSGNTIYF. The whole variable domain, filled in from reference TRBV11-2 and TRBJ1-3, reads EAGVAQSPRYKIIEKRQSVAFWCNPISGHATLYWYQQILGQGPKLLIQFQNNGVVDDSQLPKDRFSAERLKGVDSTLKIQPAKLEDSAVYLCASSSHRGSGNTIYFGEGSWLTVV.

The rearrangement uses TRBV14 and TRBJ1-2, with a weak D call TRBD1 (6 bases). CDR1 and CDR2 from the germline V gene are SGHDN and FVKESK. This CDR3 has 14 amino acids. V lost 4 bases and J lost 0, with 9 bases in between. CDR3 bases: TGTGCCAGCAGCCCCAGGGGAACTAACTATGGCTACACCTTC. Translation gives CASSPRGTNYGYTF.

The V gene is TRBV6-5, the J gene TRBJ2-7; D may be TRBD1 (6 bases). V gave up 6 bases and J gave up 1 base, with 10 bases separating them. The germline CDR1 and CDR2 sequences are MNHEY and SVGAGI. This CDR3 is built from 13 residues. CDR3 protein: CASSTGISYEQYF. The CDR3 DNA reads TGTGCCAGCAGCACAGGGATATCCTACGAGCAGTACTTC.

The rearrangement joins TRBV7-8 to TRBJ2-5; TRBD1 matches 8 bases. Germline CDR1 is SGHVS and CDR2 is FQNEAQ. This CDR3 region has 16 residues. J gave up 2 bases and V 5 bases, and 10 bases lay outside the gene matches. CDR3 in amino acids: CASSPLPGGLQETQYF. Written as DNA, the CDR3 is TGTGCCAGCAGCCCTCTGCCAGGGGGCCTTCAAGAGACCCAGTACTTC.

This rearrangement joins TRBV4-1 to TRBJ2-7, with D perhaps matching TRBD1 (5 bases). Germline V gene lookup returns CDR1 MGHRA and CDR2 YSYEKL. With 0 bases removed from V and 3 bases from J, the gap between germline ends came to 18 bases. The CDR3 is 17 residues long. Written as DNA, the CDR3 is TGCGCCAGCAGCCAAGAGGGTCGGCAGGGCACTCACTACGAGCAGTACTTC. Protein sequence: CASSQEGRQGTHYEQYF.